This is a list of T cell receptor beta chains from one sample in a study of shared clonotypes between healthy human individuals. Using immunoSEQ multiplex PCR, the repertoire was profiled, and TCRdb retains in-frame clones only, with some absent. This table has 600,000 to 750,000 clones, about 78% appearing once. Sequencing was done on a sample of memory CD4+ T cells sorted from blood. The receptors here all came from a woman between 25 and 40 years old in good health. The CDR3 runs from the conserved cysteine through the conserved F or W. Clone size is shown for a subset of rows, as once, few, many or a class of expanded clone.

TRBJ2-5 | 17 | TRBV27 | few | CASSSTSGRVTVRAQYF
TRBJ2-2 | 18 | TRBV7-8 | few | CASSPWTSGSSNTGELFF
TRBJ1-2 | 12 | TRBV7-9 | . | CASSRAIEGYTF
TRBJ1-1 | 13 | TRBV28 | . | CASSLGTGMLAFF
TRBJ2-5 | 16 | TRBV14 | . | CASSQIIAGGRETQYF
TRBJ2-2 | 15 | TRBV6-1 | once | CASIHGGTNTGELFF
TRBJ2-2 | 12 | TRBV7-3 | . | CAKGWTTGELFF
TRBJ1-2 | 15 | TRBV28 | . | CASRTTGTGIGGYTF
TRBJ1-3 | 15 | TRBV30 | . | CAWRRTSSSGNTIYF
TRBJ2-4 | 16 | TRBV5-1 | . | CASSPGWEGLQGIQYF
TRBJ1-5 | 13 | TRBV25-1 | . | CASMRMGNQPQHF
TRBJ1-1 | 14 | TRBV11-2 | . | CASSLGGEGTEAFF
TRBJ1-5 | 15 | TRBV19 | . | CASQPTKGPVQPQHF
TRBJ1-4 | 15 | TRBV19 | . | CASTQQAATNEKLFF
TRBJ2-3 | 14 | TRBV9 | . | CASSVDVGRDTQYF
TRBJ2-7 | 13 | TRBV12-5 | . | CASARDRTYEQYF
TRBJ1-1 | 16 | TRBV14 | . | CASSQWDTGVGAEAFF
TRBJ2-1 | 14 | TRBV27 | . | CASSPTSRQHEQFF
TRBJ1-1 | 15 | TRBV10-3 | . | CAISEPGRADTEAFF
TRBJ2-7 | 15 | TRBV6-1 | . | CAISESTSGKYEQYF
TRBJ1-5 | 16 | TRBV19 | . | CASKVLGDGVNKPQHF
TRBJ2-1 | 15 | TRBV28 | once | CASSPRLGGVSEQFF
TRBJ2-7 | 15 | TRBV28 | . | CASSSLIRTGEARYF
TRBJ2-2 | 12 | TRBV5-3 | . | CASSLGSGELFF
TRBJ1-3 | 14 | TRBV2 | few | CASSLDGSGNTIYF
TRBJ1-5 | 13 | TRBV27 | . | CASGPRANQPQHF
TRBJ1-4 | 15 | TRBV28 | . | CASSHGTEVNEKLFF
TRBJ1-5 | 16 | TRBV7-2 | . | CASSRAGGPGNQPQHF
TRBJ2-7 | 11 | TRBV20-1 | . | CSARIAYEQYF
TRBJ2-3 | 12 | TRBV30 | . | CAWSVRGDTQYF
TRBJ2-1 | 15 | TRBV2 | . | CASSAREISYNEQFF
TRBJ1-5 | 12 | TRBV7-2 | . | CASSHPNRAQHF
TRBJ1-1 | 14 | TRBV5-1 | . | CASSLERGDTEAFF
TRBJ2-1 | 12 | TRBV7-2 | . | CASSSNYNEQFF
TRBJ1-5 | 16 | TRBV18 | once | CASSPETGVRNQPQHF
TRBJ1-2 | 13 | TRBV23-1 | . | CASSQKPNYGYTF
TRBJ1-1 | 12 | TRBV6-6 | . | CASSPTGREAFF
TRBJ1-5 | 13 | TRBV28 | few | CAVRPGGHQPQHF
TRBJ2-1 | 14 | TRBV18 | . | CASSQRDQTDEQFF
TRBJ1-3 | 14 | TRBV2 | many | CASSADTSGNTIYF
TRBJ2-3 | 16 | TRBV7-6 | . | CASSLRLAGGTDTQYF
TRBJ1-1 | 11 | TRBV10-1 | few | CASSDQMMTFF
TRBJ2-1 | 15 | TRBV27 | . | CASRGLAGGSNEQFF
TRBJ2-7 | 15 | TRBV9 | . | CASSDGTSGHYEQYF
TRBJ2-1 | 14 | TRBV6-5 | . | CASSYQLGRNEQFF
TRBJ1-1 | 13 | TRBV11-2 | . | CASSFSLGTEAFF
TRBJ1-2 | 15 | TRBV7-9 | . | CASSPGGGRQYGYTF
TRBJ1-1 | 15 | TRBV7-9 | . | CASSFGDYSSTEAFF
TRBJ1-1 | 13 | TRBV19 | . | CASDRLAGTEAFF
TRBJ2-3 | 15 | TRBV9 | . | CASSQEVGSTDTQYF
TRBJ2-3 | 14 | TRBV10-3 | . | CAISRGSRTDTQYF
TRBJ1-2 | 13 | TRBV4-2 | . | CASSTGPDYGYTF
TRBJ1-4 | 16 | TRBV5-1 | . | CASSLAGRAENEKLFF
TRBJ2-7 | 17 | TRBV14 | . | CASSLGLLRGGFYEQYF
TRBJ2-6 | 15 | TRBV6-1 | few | CASSEGPPGGYVLTF
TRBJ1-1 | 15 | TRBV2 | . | CASSEGRQGGTEAFF
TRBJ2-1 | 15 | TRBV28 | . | CASSSSGSETNEQFF
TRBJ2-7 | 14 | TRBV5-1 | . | CASSLAGAGDEQYF
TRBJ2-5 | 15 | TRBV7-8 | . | CASSLAGGIQETQYF
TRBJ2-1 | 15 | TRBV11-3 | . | CASSLDGGNYNEQFF